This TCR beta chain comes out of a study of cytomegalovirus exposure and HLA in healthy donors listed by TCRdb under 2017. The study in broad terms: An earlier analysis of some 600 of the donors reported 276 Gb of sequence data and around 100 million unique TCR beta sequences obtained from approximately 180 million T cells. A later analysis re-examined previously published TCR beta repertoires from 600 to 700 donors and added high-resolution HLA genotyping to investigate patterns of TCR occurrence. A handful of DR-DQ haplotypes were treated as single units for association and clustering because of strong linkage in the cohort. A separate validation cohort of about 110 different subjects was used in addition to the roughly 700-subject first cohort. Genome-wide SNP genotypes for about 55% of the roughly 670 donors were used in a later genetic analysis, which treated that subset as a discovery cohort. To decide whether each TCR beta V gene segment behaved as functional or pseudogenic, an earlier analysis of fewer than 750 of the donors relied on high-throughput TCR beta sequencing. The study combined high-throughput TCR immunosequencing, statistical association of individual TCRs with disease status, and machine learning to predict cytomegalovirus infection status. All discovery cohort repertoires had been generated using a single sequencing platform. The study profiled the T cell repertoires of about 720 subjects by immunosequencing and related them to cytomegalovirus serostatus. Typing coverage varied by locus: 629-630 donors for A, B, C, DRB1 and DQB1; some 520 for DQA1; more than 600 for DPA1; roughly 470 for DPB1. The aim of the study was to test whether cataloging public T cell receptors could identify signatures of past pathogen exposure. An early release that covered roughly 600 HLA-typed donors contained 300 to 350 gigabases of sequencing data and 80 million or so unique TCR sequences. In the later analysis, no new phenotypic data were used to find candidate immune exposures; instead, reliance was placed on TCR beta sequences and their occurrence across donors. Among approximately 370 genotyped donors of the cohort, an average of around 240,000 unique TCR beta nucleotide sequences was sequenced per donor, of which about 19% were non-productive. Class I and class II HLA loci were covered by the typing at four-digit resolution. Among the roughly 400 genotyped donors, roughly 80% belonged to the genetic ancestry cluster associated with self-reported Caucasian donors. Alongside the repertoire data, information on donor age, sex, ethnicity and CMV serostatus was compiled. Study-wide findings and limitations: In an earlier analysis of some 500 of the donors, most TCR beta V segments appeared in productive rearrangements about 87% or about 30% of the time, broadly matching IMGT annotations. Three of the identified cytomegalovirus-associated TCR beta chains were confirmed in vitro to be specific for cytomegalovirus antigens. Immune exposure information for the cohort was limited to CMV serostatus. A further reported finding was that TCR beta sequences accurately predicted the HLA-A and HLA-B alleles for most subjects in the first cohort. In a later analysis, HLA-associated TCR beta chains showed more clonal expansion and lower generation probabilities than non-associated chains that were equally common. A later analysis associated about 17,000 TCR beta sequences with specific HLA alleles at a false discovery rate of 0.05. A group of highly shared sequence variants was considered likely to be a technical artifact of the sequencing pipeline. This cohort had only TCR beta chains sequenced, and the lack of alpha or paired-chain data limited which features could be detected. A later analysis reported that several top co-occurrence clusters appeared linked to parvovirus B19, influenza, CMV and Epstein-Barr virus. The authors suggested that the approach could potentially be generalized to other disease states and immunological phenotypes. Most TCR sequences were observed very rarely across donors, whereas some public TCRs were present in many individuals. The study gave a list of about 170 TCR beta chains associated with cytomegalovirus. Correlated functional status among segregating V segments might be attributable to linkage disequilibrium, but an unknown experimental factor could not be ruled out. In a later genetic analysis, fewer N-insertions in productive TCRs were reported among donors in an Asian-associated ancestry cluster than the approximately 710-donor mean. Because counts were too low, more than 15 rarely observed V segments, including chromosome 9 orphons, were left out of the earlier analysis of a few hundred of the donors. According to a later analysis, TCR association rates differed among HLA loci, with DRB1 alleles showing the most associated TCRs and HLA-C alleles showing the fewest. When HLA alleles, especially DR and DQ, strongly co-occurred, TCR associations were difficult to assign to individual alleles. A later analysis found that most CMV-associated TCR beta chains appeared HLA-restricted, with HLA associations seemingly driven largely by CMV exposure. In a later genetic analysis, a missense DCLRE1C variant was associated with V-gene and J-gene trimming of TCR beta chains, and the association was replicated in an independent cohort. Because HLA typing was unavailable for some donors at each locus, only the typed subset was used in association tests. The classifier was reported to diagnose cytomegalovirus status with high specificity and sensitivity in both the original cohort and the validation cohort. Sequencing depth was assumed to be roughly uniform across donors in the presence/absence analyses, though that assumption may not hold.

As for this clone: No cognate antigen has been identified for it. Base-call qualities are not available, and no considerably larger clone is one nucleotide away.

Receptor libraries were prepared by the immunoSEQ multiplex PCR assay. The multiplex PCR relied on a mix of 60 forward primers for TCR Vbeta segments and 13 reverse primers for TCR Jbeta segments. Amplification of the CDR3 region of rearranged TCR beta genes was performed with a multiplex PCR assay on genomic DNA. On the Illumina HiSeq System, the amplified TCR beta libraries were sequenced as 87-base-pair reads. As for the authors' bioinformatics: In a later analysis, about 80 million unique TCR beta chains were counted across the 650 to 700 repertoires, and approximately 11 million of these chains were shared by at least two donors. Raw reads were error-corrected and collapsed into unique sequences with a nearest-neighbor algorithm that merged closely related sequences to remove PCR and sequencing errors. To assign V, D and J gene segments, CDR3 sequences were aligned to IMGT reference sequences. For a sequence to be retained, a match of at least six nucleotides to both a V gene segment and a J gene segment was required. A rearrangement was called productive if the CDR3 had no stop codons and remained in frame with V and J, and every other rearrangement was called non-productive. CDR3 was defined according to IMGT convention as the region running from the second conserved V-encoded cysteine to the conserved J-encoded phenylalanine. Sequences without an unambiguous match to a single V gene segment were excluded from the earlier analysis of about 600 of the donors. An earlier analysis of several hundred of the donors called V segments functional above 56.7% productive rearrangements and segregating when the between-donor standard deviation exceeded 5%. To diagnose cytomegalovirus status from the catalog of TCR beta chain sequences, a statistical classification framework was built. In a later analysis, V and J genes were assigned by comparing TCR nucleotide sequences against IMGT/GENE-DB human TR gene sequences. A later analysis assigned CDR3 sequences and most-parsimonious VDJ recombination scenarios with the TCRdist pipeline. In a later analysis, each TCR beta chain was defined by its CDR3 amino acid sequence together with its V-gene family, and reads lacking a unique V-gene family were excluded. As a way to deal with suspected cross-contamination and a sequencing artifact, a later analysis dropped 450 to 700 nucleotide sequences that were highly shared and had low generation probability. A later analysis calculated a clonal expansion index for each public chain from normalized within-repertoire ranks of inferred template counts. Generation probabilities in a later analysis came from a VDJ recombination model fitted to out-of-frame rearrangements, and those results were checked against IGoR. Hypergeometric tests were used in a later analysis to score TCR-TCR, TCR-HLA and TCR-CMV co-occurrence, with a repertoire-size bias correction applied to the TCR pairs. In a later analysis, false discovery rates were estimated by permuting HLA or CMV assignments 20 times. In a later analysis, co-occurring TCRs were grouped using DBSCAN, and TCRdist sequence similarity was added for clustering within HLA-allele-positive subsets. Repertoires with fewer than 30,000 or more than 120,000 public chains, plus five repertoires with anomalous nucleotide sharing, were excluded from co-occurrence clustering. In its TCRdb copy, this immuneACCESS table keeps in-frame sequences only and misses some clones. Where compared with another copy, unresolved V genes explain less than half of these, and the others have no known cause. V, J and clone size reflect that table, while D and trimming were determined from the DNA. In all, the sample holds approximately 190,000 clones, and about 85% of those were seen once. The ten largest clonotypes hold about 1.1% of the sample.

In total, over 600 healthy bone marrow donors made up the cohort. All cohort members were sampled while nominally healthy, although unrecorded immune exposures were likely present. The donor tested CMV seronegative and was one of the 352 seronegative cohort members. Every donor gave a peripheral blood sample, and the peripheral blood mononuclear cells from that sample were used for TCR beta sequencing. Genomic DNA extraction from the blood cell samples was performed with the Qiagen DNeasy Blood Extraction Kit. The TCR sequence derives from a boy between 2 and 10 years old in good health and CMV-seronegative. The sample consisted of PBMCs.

The bases are TGTGCCAGCAGTTCAGGTGTCCTCCTCGGGGCCCAGCATTTT. Protein translation: CASSSGVLLGAQHF. The chain was built from TRBV6-5 and TRBJ1-5, with the D gene not confidently named. The CDR3 goes from the cysteine to the phenylalanine over 14 residues. The kept DNA is CDR3 alone, 42 bases in frame from the first base. According to the germline V gene, CDR1 reads MNHEY and CDR2 reads SVGAGI. V is cut by 4 bases and J by 11 bases, and the space between the germline ends is 18 bases.